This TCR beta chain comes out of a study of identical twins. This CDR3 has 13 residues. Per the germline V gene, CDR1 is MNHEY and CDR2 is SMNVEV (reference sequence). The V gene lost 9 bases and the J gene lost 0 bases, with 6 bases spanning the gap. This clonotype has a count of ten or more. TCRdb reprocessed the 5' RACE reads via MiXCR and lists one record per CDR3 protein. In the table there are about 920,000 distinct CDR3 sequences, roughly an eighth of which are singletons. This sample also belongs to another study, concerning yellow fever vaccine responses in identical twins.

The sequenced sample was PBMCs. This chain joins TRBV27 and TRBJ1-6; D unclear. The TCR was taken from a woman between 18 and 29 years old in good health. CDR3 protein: CASTVSYNSPLHF. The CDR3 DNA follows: TGTGCCAGTACGGTCTCCTATAATTCACCCCTCCACTTT.